In its sample, the clone carrying this T cell receptor beta chain was seen once. Its target is not known. This record belongs to a study of circulating and synovial CD4+ cells in juvenile arthritis. Study-wide findings and caveats: These repertoires were less diverse than bulk blood CD4 repertoires. These blood cells shared more CDR3 sequences with synovium than bulk blood. CPL versus bulk CD4 samples: T cell genome counts differed by at least an order of magnitude.

Using immunoSEQ multiplex PCR, the repertoire was profiled, and TCRdb retains in-frame clones only, with some absent. The table has about 33,000 clones, roughly 96% seen once; the top ten hold 0.15% to 0.2%. Germline V gives CDR1 MNHEY, CDR2 SMNVEV (reference sequence). The V and J ends lost 2 bases and 2 bases respectively, with 10 bases between them. CDR3 length equals 15 residues. Material: CD4+ T cells from blood. The clonotype was recovered from a human donor with juvenile idiopathic arthritis. The chain has TRBV27 and TRBJ1-5; D is ambiguous. The CDR3 reads CASSLQGRGNQPQHF. The CDR3 DNA is TGTGCCAGCAGTTTACAAGGGAGAGGCAATCAGCCCCAGCATTTT.